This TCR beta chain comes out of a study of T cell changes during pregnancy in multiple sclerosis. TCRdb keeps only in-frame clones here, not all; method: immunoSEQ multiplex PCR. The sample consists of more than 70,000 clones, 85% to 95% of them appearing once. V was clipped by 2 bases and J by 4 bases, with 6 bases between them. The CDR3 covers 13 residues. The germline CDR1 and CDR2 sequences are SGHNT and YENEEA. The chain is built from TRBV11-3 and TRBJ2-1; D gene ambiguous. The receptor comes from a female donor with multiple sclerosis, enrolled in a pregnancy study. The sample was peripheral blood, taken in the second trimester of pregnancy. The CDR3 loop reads CASSLTEYNEQFF. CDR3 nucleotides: TGTGCCAGCAGCTTAACAGAATACAATGAGCAGTTCTTC. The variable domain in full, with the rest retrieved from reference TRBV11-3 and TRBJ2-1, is EAGVVQSPRYKIIEKKQPVAFWCNPISGHNTLYWYLQNLGQGPELLIRYENEEAVDDSQLPKDRFSAERLKGVDSTLKIQPAELGDSAVYLCASSLTEYNEQFFGPGTRLTVL.